This TCR beta chain came from a study of graft-versus-host responses after intestinal transplantation. Using immunoSEQ multiplex PCR, the repertoire was profiled, and TCRdb retains in-frame clones only, with some absent. The sample consists of 150,000 or so clones, about 93% of them appearing once. Unmatched junction bases numbered 13, after V lost 9 bases and J lost 1 base. The CDR3 spans 17 residues. Germline V gene sequence: CDR1 MNHEY, CDR2 SMNVEV (reference sequence). On this clone: Its antigen remains unknown.

Study observations and caveats: Individuals carrying graft-donor T cell macrochimerism showed high graft-versus-host to host-versus-graft clonal ratios in allografts. GvH clones were found in recipient marrow; some appeared first in ileum or blood.

The V call is TRBV27, the J call TRBJ2-7; 12 nucleotides match TRBD1. The material sequenced was unstimulated CD4+ T cells sorted from spleen or lymph node cells, taken before intestinal transplant. The receptor comes from a human donor who received an intestinal transplant. The DNA for the CDR3 is TGTGCCAGTACCCCCGGGACAGGGGGCGGAATATCCTACGAGCAGTACTTC. Translating gives CASTPGTGGGISYEQYF.